This T cell receptor (beta chain) was found in a study of blood T cell repertoires in COVID-19. Across the study: Specimens from acute and convalescent COVID-19 originated in the United States, Italy and Spain.

This CDR3 has 17 amino acids. Two consecutive negative NP/OP PCR tests, clearance, or resolved symptoms defined Cohort 3 recovery. Repertoires were generated with immunoSEQ multiplex PCR, while TCRdb's copy carries only in-frame clones and drops some. This sample yields almost 400,000 clones, of which about 90% are seen a single time; 1.7% belongs to the top ten. The chain uses TRBV21-1 and TRBJ1-5. TRBV21-1 is listed as a pseudogene. The material sequenced was PBMCs or T cells enriched from blood (not recorded which). The TCR was taken from a woman younger than 45 who had recovered from COVID-19. The CDR3 DNA sequence: TGTGCCAGCAGCAAAGGCCACGTTCCCCCTAGTAATCAGCCCCAGCATTTT. Protein: CASSKGHVPPSNQPQHF.